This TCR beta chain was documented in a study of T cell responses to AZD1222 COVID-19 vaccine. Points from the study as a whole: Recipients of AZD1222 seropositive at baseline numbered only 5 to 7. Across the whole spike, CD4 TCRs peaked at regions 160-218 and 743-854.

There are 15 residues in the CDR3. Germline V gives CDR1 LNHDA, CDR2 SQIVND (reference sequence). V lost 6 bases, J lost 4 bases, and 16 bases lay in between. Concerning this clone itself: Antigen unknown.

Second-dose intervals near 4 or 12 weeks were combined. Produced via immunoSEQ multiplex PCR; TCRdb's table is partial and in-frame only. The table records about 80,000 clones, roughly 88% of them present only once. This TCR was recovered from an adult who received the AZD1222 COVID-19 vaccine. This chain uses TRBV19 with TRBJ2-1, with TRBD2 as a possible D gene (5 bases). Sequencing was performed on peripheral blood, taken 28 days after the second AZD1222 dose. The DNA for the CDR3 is TGTGCCAGTAGGGTGATAGCGAACCCTTACAATGAGCAGTTCTTC. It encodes CASRVIANPYNEQFF.